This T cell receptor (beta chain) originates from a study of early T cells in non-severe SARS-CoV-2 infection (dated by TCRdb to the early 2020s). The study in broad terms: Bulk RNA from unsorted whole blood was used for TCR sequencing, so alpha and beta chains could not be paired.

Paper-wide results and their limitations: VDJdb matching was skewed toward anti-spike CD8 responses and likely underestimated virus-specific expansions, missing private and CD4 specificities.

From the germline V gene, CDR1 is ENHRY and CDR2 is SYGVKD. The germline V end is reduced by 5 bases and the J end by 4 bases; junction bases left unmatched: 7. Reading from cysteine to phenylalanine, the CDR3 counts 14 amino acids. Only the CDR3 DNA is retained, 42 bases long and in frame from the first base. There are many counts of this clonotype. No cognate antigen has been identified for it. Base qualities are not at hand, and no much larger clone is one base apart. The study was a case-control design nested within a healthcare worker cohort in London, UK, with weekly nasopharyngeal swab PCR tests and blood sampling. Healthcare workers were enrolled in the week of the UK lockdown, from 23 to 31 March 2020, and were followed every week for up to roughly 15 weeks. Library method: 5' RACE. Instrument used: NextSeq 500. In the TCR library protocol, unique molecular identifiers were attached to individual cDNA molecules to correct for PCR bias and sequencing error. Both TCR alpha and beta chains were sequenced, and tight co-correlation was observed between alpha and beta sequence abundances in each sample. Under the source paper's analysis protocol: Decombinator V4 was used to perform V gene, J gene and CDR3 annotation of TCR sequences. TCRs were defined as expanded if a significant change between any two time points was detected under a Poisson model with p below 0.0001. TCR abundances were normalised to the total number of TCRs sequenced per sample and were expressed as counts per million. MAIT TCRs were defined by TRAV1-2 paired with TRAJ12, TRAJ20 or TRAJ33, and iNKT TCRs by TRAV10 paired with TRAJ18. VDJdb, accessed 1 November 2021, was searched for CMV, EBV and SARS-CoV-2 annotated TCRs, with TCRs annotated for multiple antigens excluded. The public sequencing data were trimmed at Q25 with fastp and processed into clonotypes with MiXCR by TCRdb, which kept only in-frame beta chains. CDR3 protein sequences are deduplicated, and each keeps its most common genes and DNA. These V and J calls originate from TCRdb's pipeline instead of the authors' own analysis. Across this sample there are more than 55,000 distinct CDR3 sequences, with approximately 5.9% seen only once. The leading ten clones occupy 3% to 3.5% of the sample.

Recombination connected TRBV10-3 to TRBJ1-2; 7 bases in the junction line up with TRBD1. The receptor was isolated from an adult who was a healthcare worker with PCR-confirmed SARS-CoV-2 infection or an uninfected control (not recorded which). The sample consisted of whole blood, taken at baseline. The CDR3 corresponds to CAISTGALGYGYTF. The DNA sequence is TGTGCCATCAGTACAGGGGCTTTGGGCTATGGCTACACCTTC.